The next 8 T cell receptor beta chains were all read from a single sample in a study of Ad26.COV2.S vaccination and SARS-CoV-2 variants. Libraries were prepared by immunoSEQ multiplex PCR; TCRdb keeps only in-frame clonotypes and omits some of them. The sample records 300,000 to 450,000 clones, around 90% being singletons. The specimen was peripheral blood, collected after recovery from COVID-19. These receptor sequences come from a human donor who had recovered from COVID-19.

This chain uses TRBV20-1 with TRBJ2-5; no clear D gene. Trimming shortened V by 5 bases and J by 5 bases, and 9 bases separated the two germline ends. The CDR3 is 11 amino acids. The germline CDR1 and CDR2 sequences are DFQATT and SNEGSKA (reference sequence). This CDR3 reads CSAAKGETQYF. In DNA, the CDR3 is TGCAGTGCTGCGAAAGGGGAGACCCAGTACTTC.

As DNA, the CDR3 is TGTGCCAGCAGTTACGAGGGGGACTATAATTCACCCCTCCACTTT. It yields the protein CASSYEGDYNSPLHF. This sequence joins TRBV6-6 and TRBJ1-6; tentatively, D is TRBD1 (6 bases). CDR3 length: 15 amino acids. Germline V CDR1 and CDR2: MNHNY, SVGAGI (reference sequence). Trimming pared 2 bases from V and 3 bases from J, leaving 8 bases between.

This sequence joins TRBV23-1 and TRBJ2-7, with 13 bases matching TRBD2. TRBV23-1 counts as an open reading frame of uncertain function. The CDR3 totals 23 residues. The V segment lost 0 bases and the J segment 7 bases; nucleotides outside the gene matches: 27. The CDR3 loop reads CASSQSRTQILAGGRKSPTEQYF. The CDR3 DNA sequence: TGCGCCAGCAGTCAATCCCGAACACAAATACTAGCGGGGGGGAGAAAATCCCCCACAGAGCAGTACTTC.

This chain links TRBV25-1 with TRBJ2-2, with a tentative D call TRBD1 (6 bases). The V end lost 8 bases, the J end lost 3 bases, and 10 bases lay between the germline ends. The CDR3 covers 13 residues. Germline values: CDR1 MGHDK, CDR2 SYGVNS. Here the CDR3 DNA reads TGTGCCAGCGTCGGACAGTACACCGGGGAGCTGTTTTTT. Translating it yields CASVGQYTGELFF.

This chain links TRBV12-3 or TRBV12-4 with TRBJ1-2; 7 bases map to TRBD1. Trimming took 6 bases from V and 8 from J; bases not matched to a gene: 6. The CDR3 has 12 amino acids. The CDR3 DNA is TGTGCCAGCAGACGACAGGGTGACGGCTACACCTTC. Protein sequence: CASRRQGDGYTF.

The chain employs TRBV20-1 and TRBJ2-3; 8 nucleotides agree with TRBD1. J lost 6 bases, V lost 3 bases, and 8 bases had no gene match. In germline, CDR1 is DFQATT, CDR2 SNEGSKA (reference sequence). The CDR3 is 14 amino acids. The CDR3 is CSASSRGQMDTQYF. The CDR3 DNA is TGCAGTGCTAGTAGCAGGGGGCAAATGGATACGCAGTATTTT.

CDR3 residues: CASSEALLIANYGYTF. The CDR3 DNA is TGTGCCAGCAGTGAAGCGTTACTCATAGCTAACTATGGCTACACCTTC. The genes are TRBV6-1 and TRBJ1-2; D is unresolved. This CDR3 is built from 16 residues. From germline, CDR1 is MNHNS and CDR2 SASEGT. V was pared by 0 bases and J by 0 bases, with 11 bases between.

The V gene is TRBV18, the J gene TRBJ1-1; D not resolved. Deletions cut 10 bases from V and 6 bases from J, with 18 bases between. Germline V CDR1 and CDR2: KGHSH, LQKENI. This CDR3 spans 13 amino acids. In DNA form, the CDR3 reads TGTGCCACCAGCCCGAAGGAGGAAGCTGAAGCTTTCTTT. Translating it yields CATSPKEEAEAFF.